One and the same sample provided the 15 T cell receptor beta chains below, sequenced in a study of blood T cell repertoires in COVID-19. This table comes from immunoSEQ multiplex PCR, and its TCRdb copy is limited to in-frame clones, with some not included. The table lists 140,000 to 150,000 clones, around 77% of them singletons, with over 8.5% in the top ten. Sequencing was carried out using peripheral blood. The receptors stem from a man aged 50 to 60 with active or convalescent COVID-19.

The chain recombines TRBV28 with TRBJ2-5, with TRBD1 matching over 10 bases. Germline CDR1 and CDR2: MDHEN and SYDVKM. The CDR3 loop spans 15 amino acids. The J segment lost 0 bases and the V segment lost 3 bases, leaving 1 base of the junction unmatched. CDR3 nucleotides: TGTGCCAGCAGTTTGGACAGGGGGTACCAAGAGACCCAGTACTTC. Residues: CASSLDRGYQETQYF.

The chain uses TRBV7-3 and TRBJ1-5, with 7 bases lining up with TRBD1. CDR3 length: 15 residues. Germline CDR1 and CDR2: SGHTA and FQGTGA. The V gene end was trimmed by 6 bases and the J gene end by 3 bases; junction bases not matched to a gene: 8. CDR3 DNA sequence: TGTGCCAGCAGTTCTACAGGGACAGTCAATCAGCCCCAGCATTTT. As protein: CASSSTGTVNQPQHF.

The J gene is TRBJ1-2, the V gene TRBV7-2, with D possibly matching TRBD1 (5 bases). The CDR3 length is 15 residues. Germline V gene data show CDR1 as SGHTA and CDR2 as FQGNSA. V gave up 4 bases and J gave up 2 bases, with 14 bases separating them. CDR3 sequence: CASSSLQGLNYGYTF. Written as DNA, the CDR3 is TGTGCCAGCAGCTCCCTCCAGGGCTTGAACTATGGCTACACCTTC.

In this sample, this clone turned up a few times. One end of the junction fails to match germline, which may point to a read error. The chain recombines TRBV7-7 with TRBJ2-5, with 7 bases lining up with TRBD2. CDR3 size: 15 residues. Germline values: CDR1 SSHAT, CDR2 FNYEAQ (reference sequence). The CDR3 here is CASSNSPGLRETQYF. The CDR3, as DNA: TGTGCTAGCAGCAACTCACCGGGACTACGAGAGACCCAGTACTTC.

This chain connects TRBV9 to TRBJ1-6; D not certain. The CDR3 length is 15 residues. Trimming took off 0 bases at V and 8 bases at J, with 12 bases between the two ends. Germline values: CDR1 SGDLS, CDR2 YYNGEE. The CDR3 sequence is CASSVALSGDSPLHF. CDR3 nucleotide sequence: TGTGCCAGCAGCGTAGCTCTATCGGGTGATTCACCCCTCCACTTT.

The CDR3 sequence: CASSRRSPTGGPWETQYF. The CDR3 DNA reads as TGCGCCAGCAGCCGGCGATCACCCACGGGGGGCCCATGGGAGACCCAGTACTTC. This rearrangement joins TRBV4-1 to TRBJ2-5; tentatively, D is TRBD2 (7 bases). Germline CDR1 is MGHRA and CDR2 is YSYEKL. V lost 4 bases and J 5 bases, leaving 26 bases between the germline ends. There are 18 residues in the CDR3.

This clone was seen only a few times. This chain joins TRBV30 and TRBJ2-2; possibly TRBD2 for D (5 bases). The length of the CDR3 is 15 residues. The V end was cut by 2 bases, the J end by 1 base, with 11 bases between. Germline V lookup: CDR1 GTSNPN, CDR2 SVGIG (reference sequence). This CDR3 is CAWSSNGMNTGELFF. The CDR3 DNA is TGTGCCTGGAGTTCAAACGGGATGAACACCGGGGAGCTGTTTTTT.

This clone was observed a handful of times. CDR3 sequence (DNA): TGTGCCAGCAGTTACGACTTGGTAAAGACCCAGTACTTC. This sequence encodes CASSYDLVKTQYF. This chain uses TRBV6-5 with TRBJ2-5; D not certain. V shed 2 bases and J shed 6 bases, with 10 bases lying between them. Per the germline V gene, CDR1 is MNHEY and CDR2 is SVGAGI. This CDR3 has 13 residues.

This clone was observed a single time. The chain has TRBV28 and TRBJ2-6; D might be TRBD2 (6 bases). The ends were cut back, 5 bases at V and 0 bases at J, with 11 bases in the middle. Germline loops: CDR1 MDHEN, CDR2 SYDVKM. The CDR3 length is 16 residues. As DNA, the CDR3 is TGTGCCAGCAGTCGGGACGGGAGCTCTGGGGCCAACGTCCTGACTTTC. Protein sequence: CASSRDGSSGANVLTF.

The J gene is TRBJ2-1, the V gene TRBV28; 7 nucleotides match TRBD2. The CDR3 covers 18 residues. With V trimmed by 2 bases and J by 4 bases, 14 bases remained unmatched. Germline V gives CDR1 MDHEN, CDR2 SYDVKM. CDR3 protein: CASSLPRLAESLYNEQFF. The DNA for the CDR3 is TGTGCCAGCAGTTTACCCCGACTAGCCGAAAGCCTATACAATGAGCAGTTCTTC.

CDR3 coding DNA: TGTGCCAGCAGCTTGTTTCTTTTTCGGGCTAGCGGGAGGGCCCAAGAGACCCAGTACTTC. Amino acids: CASSLFLFRASGRAQETQYF. The J gene is TRBJ2-5, the V gene TRBV5-8, with TRBD2 matching 12 bases. V lost 1 base to trimming and J lost 1 base; unmatched junction nucleotides: 14. CDR1 and CDR2 from the germline V gene are SGHTS and YDEGEE. CDR3 length: 20 amino acids.

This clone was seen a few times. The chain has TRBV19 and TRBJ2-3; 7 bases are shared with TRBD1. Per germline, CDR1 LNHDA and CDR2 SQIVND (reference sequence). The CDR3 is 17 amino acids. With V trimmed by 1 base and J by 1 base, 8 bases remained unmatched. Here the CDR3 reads CASSIGQGHSGTDTQYF. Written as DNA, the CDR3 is TGTGCCAGTAGTATAGGACAGGGACATTCTGGCACAGATACGCAGTATTTT. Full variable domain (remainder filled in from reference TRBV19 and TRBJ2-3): DGGITQSPKYLFRKEGQNVTLSCEQNLNHDAMYWYRQDPGQGLRLIYYSQIVNDFQKGDIAEGYSVSREKKESFPLTVTSAQKNPTAFYLCASSIGQGHSGTDTQYFGPGTRLTVL.

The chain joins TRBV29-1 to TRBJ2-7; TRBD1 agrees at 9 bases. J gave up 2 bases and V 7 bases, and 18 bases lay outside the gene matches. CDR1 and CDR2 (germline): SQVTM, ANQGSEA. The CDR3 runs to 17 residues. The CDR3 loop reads CSAAYVLPGQGTYEQYF. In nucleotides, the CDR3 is TGCAGCGCGGCTTACGTATTGCCGGGACAGGGTACCTACGAGCAGTACTTC.

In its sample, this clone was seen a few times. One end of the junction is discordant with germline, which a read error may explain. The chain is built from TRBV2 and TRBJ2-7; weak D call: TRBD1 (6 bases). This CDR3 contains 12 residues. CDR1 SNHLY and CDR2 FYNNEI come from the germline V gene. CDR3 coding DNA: TGTGCCAGCAGTGAAGCCGACAGGCGAACCCCGTTC. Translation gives CASSEADRRTPF.

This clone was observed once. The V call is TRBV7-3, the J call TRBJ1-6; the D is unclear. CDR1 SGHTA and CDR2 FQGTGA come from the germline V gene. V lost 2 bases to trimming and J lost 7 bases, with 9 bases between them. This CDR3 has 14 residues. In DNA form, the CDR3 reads TGTGCCAGCAGCTTAGGGCGGGAGAATTCACCCCTCCACTTT. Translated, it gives CASSLGRENSPLHF.